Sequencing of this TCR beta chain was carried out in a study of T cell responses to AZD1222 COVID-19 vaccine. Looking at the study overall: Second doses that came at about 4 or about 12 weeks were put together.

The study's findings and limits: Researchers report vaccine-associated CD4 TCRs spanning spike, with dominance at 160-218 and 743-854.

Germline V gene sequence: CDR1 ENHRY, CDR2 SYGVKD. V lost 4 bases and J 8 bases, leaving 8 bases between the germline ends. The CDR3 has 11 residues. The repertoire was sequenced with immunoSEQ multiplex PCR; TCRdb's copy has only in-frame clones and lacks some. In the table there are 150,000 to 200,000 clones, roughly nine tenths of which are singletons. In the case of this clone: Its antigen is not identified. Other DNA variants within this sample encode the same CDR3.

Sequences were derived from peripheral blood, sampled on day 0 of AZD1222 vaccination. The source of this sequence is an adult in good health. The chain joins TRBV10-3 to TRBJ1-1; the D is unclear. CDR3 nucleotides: TGTGCCATCAGTGGAGGTGGGGAAGCTTTCTTT. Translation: CAISGGGEAFF.